This T cell receptor beta chain emerged from a study of blood T cell repertoires in COVID-19. CDR3 length: 14 residues. V was pared by 7 bases and J by 4 bases, with 13 bases between. Germline V gives CDR1 MNHEY, CDR2 SVGAGI. This clone was observed a single time. Original methodology: By means of reference gene primer amplification, nucleated cell counts were estimated. This table comes from immunoSEQ multiplex PCR, and its TCRdb copy is limited to in-frame clones, with some not included. D and trimming come from the DNA, and the V and J calls and clone size come from that table. This sample carries 210,000 or so clones, 80% to 90% of them seen once, and the ten largest clones take approximately 4.8%.

The sequence was collected from a man aged 45-60 years with acute or convalescent COVID-19. The sequenced material came from peripheral blood. The rearrangement uses TRBV6-5 and TRBJ1-4; possible D gene TRBD1, 6 bases. CDR3 loop: CASTARTVNEKLFF. In DNA form, the CDR3 reads TGTGCCAGCACTGCCCGGACAGTTAATGAAAAACTGTTTTTT.